Sequencing of this T cell receptor (beta chain) was carried out in a study of T cell responses to AZD1222 COVID-19 vaccine. The overall study: Second-dose intervals of approximately 4 or approximately 12 weeks were pooled.

Profiled with immunoSEQ multiplex PCR; TCRdb holds only in-frame clones, not every one. The sample comprises roughly 36,000 clones, around 90% of which are singletons, and roughly 7% rests with the top ten. Study-level points and caveats: The CD4 TCRs associated with vaccination extended across spike and predominated at 160-218 and 743-854. Per reports, nearly half of all spike-specific TCRs target regions that are unmutated in variants. Most donors were white British, females outnumbered males, and clonal diversity was possibly underestimated.

In the case of this clone: The antigen is unknown.

CDR3 length equals 12 residues. Germline CDR1 is MDHEN and CDR2 is SYDVKM. V dropped 6 bases and J dropped 8 bases, with 11 bases sitting between them. The source is an adult in good health. The sequencing used peripheral blood, collected on day 0 of AZD1222 vaccination. This sequence joins TRBV28 and TRBJ2-1; TRBD2 is a possible D gene (5 bases). Written as DNA, the CDR3 is TGTGCCAGCAGGGGTAGCGTCGATGAGCAGTTCTTC. Translation gives CASRGSVDEQFF.